These 30 T cell receptor beta chains share one sample of origin, sequenced in a study of T cell responses to AZD1222 COVID-19 vaccine. Here immunoSEQ multiplex PCR was the method, and the copy in TCRdb shows in-frame clones only, minus some. Of tens of thousands of clones listed, approximately 87% are singletons. The sample was peripheral blood, taken 28 days after the second AZD1222 dose. The origin of the receptors is an adult who received the AZD1222 COVID-19 vaccine.

The chain employs TRBV10-1 and TRBJ2-2; D is unresolved. V lost 8 bases and J lost 1, with 26 bases in between. The CDR3 contains 19 residues. CDR1 is WNHNN and CDR2 is SYGVQD in the germline V gene (reference sequence). The CDR3 nucleotides read TGCGCCAGCCCGGCATCCAGGTTCCCGCTGCCTCTGAACACCGGGGAGCTGTTTTTT. Residues: CASPASRFPLPLNTGELFF.

This rearrangement joins TRBV7-8 to TRBJ1-3; perhaps TRBD1 as D (5 bases). Trimming removed 4 bases at V and 1 base at J, with 17 bases between. The CDR3 sequence is 17 residues long. Germline V lookup: CDR1 SGHVS, CDR2 FQNEAQ. CDR3 amino acids: CASSYIPGRRSGNTIYF. CDR3 DNA: TGTGCCAGCAGCTATATTCCGGGACGGAGATCTGGAAACACCATATATTTT.

The CDR3: CASTIDLRPNTEAFF. CDR3 sequence (DNA): TGCGCCAGCACCATAGACCTCAGACCCAACACTGAAGCTTTCTTT. The rearrangement joins TRBV5-1 to TRBJ1-1; the D is unclear. This CDR3 contains 15 residues. The germline V and J ends were trimmed by 6 bases and 2 bases, with 17 bases remaining between them. Germline assignment: CDR1 SGHRS and CDR2 YFSETQ.

This clone showed up just once. This chain links TRBV12-3 or TRBV12-4 with TRBJ1-2; no clear D gene. The CDR3 runs 13 residues. The V and J ends lost 5 bases and 4 bases respectively, with 11 bases between them. The CDR3 bases are TGTGCCAGCAGTCGGACGCAGATCTATGGCTACACCTTC. Protein product: CASSRTQIYGYTF.

The chain combines TRBV18 with TRBJ1-3; D is undetermined. The germline V gene has CDR1 KGHSH and CDR2 LQKENI. This CDR3 spans 15 amino acids. The V end lost 6 bases, the J end lost 0 bases, and 12 bases lay between the germline ends. Written as DNA, the CDR3 is TGTGCCAGCTCCCCCCGGGCAGCCTCTGGAAACACCATATATTTT. Its translation is CASSPRAASGNTIYF.

The chain links TRBV6-5 to TRBJ2-7, with D uncertain. The CDR3 is 16 residues long. V dropped 0 bases and J dropped 0 bases, with 12 bases sitting between them. CDR1 and CDR2 (germline): MNHEY, SVGAGI. CDR3 bases: TGTGCCAGCAGTTACTCGAGAGTTCTGAGCTCCTACGAGCAGTACTTC. Encoded protein: CASSYSRVLSSYEQYF.

The chain employs TRBV5-6 and TRBJ1-2; 7 nucleotides agree with TRBD1. Germline V gene data show CDR1 as SGHDT and CDR2 as YYEEEE. The CDR3 is 14 residues long. Losses at the gene ends were 2 bases for V and 8 bases for J; bases not matched to a gene: 9. Here the CDR3 DNA reads TGTGCCAGCAGCTTCCGGGACAGCGCCCGGGGCTACACCTTC. Protein sequence: CASSFRDSARGYTF.

J is TRBJ2-1 and V is TRBV14; D is perhaps TRBD2 (6 bases). Germline CDR1 is SGHDN and CDR2 is FVKESK. Between the trimmed V and J ends, which lost 6 bases and 3 bases, there was a span of 9 bases. CDR3 length: 13 residues. CDR3 in DNA: TGTGCCAGCAGTCCCGGGAGCTACAATGAGCAGTTCTTC. Protein product: CASSPGSYNEQFF. Looking up the rest from reference TRBV14 and TRBJ2-1 gives the full variable domain: EAGVTQFPSHSVIEKGQTVTLRCDPISGHDNLYWYRRVMGKEIKFLLHFVKESKQDESGMPNNRFLAERTGGTYSTLKVQPAELEDSGVYFCASSPGSYNEQFFGPGTRLTVL.

The rearrangement uses TRBV6-5 and TRBJ2-7, with D tentatively TRBD1 or TRBD2 (6 bases each). From germline, CDR1 is MNHEY and CDR2 SVGAGI. This CDR3 has 14 amino acids. Between the trimmed V and J ends, which lost 6 bases and 2 bases, there was a span of 14 bases. The CDR3 reads CASRRKGGTYEQYF. The CDR3 DNA reads as TGTGCCAGCAGACGAAAGGGGGGAACCTACGAGCAGTACTTC.

The rearrangement links TRBV18 to TRBJ1-5; the D gene is possibly TRBD1 (5 bases). The CDR3 loop spans 15 amino acids. V was shortened by 4 bases and J by 1 base, with 11 bases between the two germline ends. Germline V gene lookup returns CDR1 KGHSH and CDR2 LQKENI. CDR3 in amino acids: CASSLPGRSNQPQHF. The CDR3 bases are TGTGCCAGCTCACTACCAGGGAGAAGCAATCAGCCCCAGCATTTT. The variable domain in full, completed from reference TRBV18 and TRBJ1-5, reads NAGVMQNPRHLVRRRGQEARLRCSPMKGHSHVYWYRQLPEEGLKFMVYLQKENIIDESGMPKERFSAEFPKEGPSILRIQQVVRGDSAAYFCASSLPGRSNQPQHFGDGTRLSIL.

CDR3 DNA: TGTGCCAGCGCGCTGGGGGCCCAAGAGACCCAGTACTTC. This gives the protein CASALGAQETQYF. The chain recombines TRBV19 with TRBJ2-5, with D tentatively TRBD1 (6 bases). V shed 9 bases and J shed 1 base, with 12 bases lying between them. The CDR3 is 13 amino acids. CDR1 is LNHDA and CDR2 is SQIVND in the germline V gene (reference sequence).

The rearrangement links TRBV28 to TRBJ2-7; D possibly uses TRBD1 or TRBD2 (7 bases each). Germline-derived CDR1 and CDR2 are MDHEN and SYDVKM. The CDR3 spans 16 residues. Trimming stripped 0 bases from V and 2 bases from J, with 14 bases between. In DNA, the CDR3 is TGTGCCAGCAGTTTATGGGGGGGGGACAGCCCCTACGAGCAGTACTTC. It translates to CASSLWGGDSPYEQYF.

The rearrangement joins TRBV14 to TRBJ2-2; D not resolved. The germline V and J ends were trimmed by 4 bases and 6 bases, with 12 bases remaining between them. Germline V gene data show CDR1 as SGHDN and CDR2 as FVKESK. The CDR3 is 14 residues long. CDR3 sequence: CASSLLGGPGELFF. The CDR3 DNA is TGTGCCAGCAGCCTGTTGGGTGGTCCCGGGGAGCTGTTTTTT.

The genes are TRBV3-1 (or the pseudogene TRBV3-2) and TRBJ2-1; no firm D call. Trimming removed 0 bases at V and 7 bases at J, with 22 bases between. The CDR3 length is 18 residues. Germline loops: CDR1 LGHDT, CDR2 YNNKEL (reference sequence). CDR3 region: CASSQDWAGGRVGNEQFF. The CDR3 nucleotides are TGTGCCAGCAGCCAAGATTGGGCAGGCGGCCGGGTTGGGAATGAGCAGTTCTTC.

This rearrangement joins TRBV6-1 to TRBJ2-7; unclear D gene. The CDR3 contains 17 residues. V shed 2 bases and J shed 4 bases, with 21 bases lying between them. Germline V lookup: CDR1 MNHNS, CDR2 SASEGT. The chain's CDR3 is CASSEYAVRRTVYEQYF. CDR3 coding DNA: TGTGCCAGCAGTGAATATGCGGTCCGACGGACGGTTTACGAGCAGTACTTC.

The genes are TRBV3-1 (or the pseudogene TRBV3-2) and TRBJ2-7, with D hard to call. The CDR3 loop spans 12 amino acids. The V gene lost 4 bases and the J gene lost 5 bases, with 9 bases spanning the gap. CDR1 is LGHDT, CDR2 YNNKEL, per germline (reference sequence). The CDR3 spells CASSPLGNEQYF. The DNA of the CDR3 is TGTGCCAGCAGCCCCCTAGGGAACGAGCAGTACTTC.

This chain uses TRBV6-6 with TRBJ1-5; D gene unclear. Trimming shortened V by 3 bases and J by 1 base, and 10 bases separated the two germline ends. Germline V gives CDR1 MNHNY, CDR2 SVGAGI (reference sequence). This CDR3 contains 15 residues. The CDR3 is CASSYFELSNQPQHF. CDR3 sequence (DNA): TGTGCCAGCAGTTATTTTGAGTTAAGCAATCAGCCCCAGCATTTT.

The V gene is TRBV7-9, the J gene TRBJ1-2; D is perhaps TRBD1 (5 bases). This CDR3 has 13 residues. With 8 bases removed from V and 6 bases from J, the gap between germline ends came to 16 bases. Germline values: CDR1 SEHNR, CDR2 FQNEAQ (reference sequence). CDR3 in DNA: TGTGCCAGCTTGGGGGGAGGTGTGGATGGCTACACCTTC. This encodes CASLGGGVDGYTF.

This sequence joins TRBV9 and TRBJ1-1; TRBD1 matches at 10 bases. V lost 4 bases to trimming and J lost 5 bases; unmatched junction nucleotides: 5. The CDR3 runs to 14 residues. Looked up from germline, CDR1 is SGDLS and CDR2 is YYNGEE. CDR3: CASSFGQGGTEAFF. DNA of the CDR3: TGTGCCAGCAGCTTCGGACAGGGGGGAACTGAAGCTTTCTTT.

The chain links TRBV28 to TRBJ1-6, with unresolved D. The CDR3 contains 15 residues. Germline V gene lookup returns CDR1 MDHEN and CDR2 SYDVKM. The germline V and J ends were trimmed by 1 base and 9 bases, with 13 bases remaining between them. CDR3 sequence (DNA): TGTGCCAGCAGTTTATCGCTTGTGCTTCGTTCACCCCTCCACTTT. This codes for CASSLSLVLRSPLHF. The full variable domain, with the rest looked up from reference TRBV28 and TRBJ1-6, is DVKVTQSSRYLVKRTGEKVFLECVQDMDHENMFWYRQDPGLGLRLIYFSYDVKMKEKGDIPEGYSVSREKKERFSLILESASTNQTSMYLCASSLSLVLRSPLHFGNGTRLTVT.

This chain connects TRBV20-1 to TRBJ1-5; D is undetermined. Germline CDR1 reads DFQATT; CDR2 reads SNEGSKA (reference sequence). With 3 bases removed from V and 1 base from J, the gap between germline ends came to 19 bases. The CDR3 is made up of 17 amino acids. The CDR3 region is CSASGPGILRSNQPQHF. CDR3 nucleotides: TGCAGTGCTAGTGGGCCAGGTATTCTTCGGAGCAATCAGCCCCAGCATTTT.

The V and J genes are TRBV30 and TRBJ2-7; maybe TRBD1 (6 bases). The CDR3 sequence is 14 residues long. V was pared by 1 base and J by 0 bases, with 10 bases between. The germline V gene has CDR1 GTSNPN and CDR2 SVGIG (reference sequence). The DNA of the CDR3 is TGTGCCTGGAGTGAAGGGGGAAGCTCCTACGAGCAGTACTTC. It is translated as CAWSEGGSSYEQYF. Looking up the rest from reference TRBV30 and TRBJ2-7 gives the full variable domain: SQTIHQWPATLVQPVGSPLSLECTVEGTSNPNLYWYRQAAGRGLQLLFYSVGIGQISSEVPQNLSASRPQDRQFILSSKKLLLSDSGFYLCAWSEGGSSYEQYFGPGTRLTVT.

The chain recombines TRBV7-9 with TRBJ2-5, with D possibly being TRBD1 or TRBD2 (6 bases each). Germline CDR1 and CDR2: SEHNR and FQNEAQ (reference sequence). This CDR3 has 14 amino acids. Trimming stripped 5 bases from V and 5 bases from J, with 15 bases between. Written as DNA, the CDR3 is TGTGCCAGCAGCCCCCCCGGAGGGGGGGAGACCCAGTACTTC. Its protein product is CASSPPGGGETQYF.

The gene calls are TRBV7-2 and TRBJ1-1; 12 bases are a match to TRBD1. V gave up 4 bases and J gave up 7 bases; unmatched junction bases: 7. Germline V gene lookup returns CDR1 SGHTA and CDR2 FQGNSA. The CDR3 has 15 residues. CDR3 residues: CASSSSGTGGFEAFF. CDR3 nucleotides: TGTGCCAGCAGCTCCTCCGGGACAGGGGGCTTTGAAGCTTTCTTT.

This chain uses TRBV5-4 with TRBJ1-3; 7 bases are shared with TRBD1. This CDR3 comprises 16 residues. Germline V gene data show CDR1 as SGHNT and CDR2 as YYREEE (reference sequence). V shed 2 bases and J 0 bases; nucleotides not matched to a gene: 5. The DNA for the CDR3 is TGTGCCAGCAGCTTCGGTGCAGGGGGCTCTGGAAACACCATATATTTT. Translating it yields CASSFGAGGSGNTIYF.

The chain uses TRBV5-1 and TRBJ2-2, with 8 bases identical to TRBD2. This CDR3 is built from 16 residues. The germline V gene has CDR1 SGHRS and CDR2 YFSETQ. With 7 bases clipped from V and 2 bases from J, the junction kept 10 bases outside the gene matches. CDR3: CASAPGTSLNTGELFF. CDR3 bases: TGCGCCAGCGCTCCGGGGACTAGTTTAAACACCGGGGAGCTGTTTTTT.

The CDR3 loop is CASSYSSRNYGYTF. CDR3 in DNA: TGTGCCAGCAGTTACTCCAGCAGGAACTATGGCTACACCTTC. The V call is TRBV6-5, the J call TRBJ1-2; D not resolved. This CDR3 contains 14 residues. V lost 0 bases and J lost 2, with 7 bases in between. Per germline, CDR1 MNHEY and CDR2 SVGAGI.

The CDR3 coding sequence is TGTGCCAGCTCAGAGCAATTGGAGCAGTACTTC. Translation gives CASSEQLEQYF. The rearrangement joins TRBV18 to TRBJ2-7, with D unclear. V lost 5 bases, J lost 7 bases, and 9 bases lay in between. Per the germline V gene, CDR1 is KGHSH and CDR2 is LQKENI. This CDR3 has 11 residues. Combining the CDR3 with reference TRBV18 and TRBJ2-7 gives the whole variable domain NAGVMQNPRHLVRRRGQEARLRCSPMKGHSHVYWYRQLPEEGLKFMVYLQKENIIDESGMPKERFSAEFPKEGPSILRIQQVVRGDSAAYFCASSEQLEQYFGPGTRLTVT.

The chain employs TRBV5-4 and TRBJ2-1; 7 bases line up with TRBD2. This CDR3 comprises 16 residues. The junction had 12 bases not matched to a gene; V was cut back by 7 bases and J by 2 bases. Germline CDR1 is SGHNT and CDR2 is YYREEE (reference sequence). CDR3 loop: CASQLLSGVTYNEQFF. In nucleotides, the CDR3 is TGTGCCAGCCAACTATTAAGCGGGGTCACCTACAATGAGCAGTTCTTC.

The V gene is TRBV30, the J gene TRBJ1-3; D is undetermined. The CDR3 consists of 15 residues. V dropped 2 bases and J dropped 0 bases, with 11 bases sitting between them. CDR1 is GTSNPN, CDR2 SVGIG, per germline (reference sequence). CDR3 bases: TGTGCCTGGAGTCCCCCCGGGATCTCTGGAAACACCATATATTTT. Protein product: CAWSPPGISGNTIYF.